The 28 T cell receptor beta chains below all came from one sample that was sequenced in a study of T cells of healthy individuals. Each CDR3 protein gets one entry after TCRdb re-called the 5' RACE reads with MiXCR. This repertoire shows 65,000 to 90,000 distinct CDR3 sequences, roughly 5.1% found once; its top ten account for 7.5% to 9.5%. The receptor set was obtained from a female donor in good health.

The chain has TRBV20-1 and TRBJ2-1; D may be TRBD2 (6 bases). Germline V gene sequence: CDR1 DFQATT, CDR2 SNEGSKA (reference sequence). CDR3 length: 14 amino acids. The germline V and J ends were trimmed by 4 bases and 5 bases, with 15 bases remaining between them. The CDR3 is CSAMGLAINNEQFF. CDR3 in DNA: TGCAGTGCTATGGGGCTAGCGATAAACAATGAGCAGTTCTTC.

This clonotype showed up just a few times. As DNA, the CDR3 is TGTGCCAGCAGCTTAAGGACAGGCTATGACGAGCAGTACTTC. This translates into CASSLRTGYDEQYF. The gene calls are TRBV7-2 and TRBJ2-7, with TRBD1 matching over 7 bases. In germline, CDR1 is SGHTA, CDR2 FQGNSA. V trimming: 2 bases; J trimming: 5 bases; junction bases outside the gene matches: 6. The CDR3 has 14 residues. The variable domain in full, completed from reference TRBV7-2 and TRBJ2-7, reads GAGVSQSPSNKVTEKGKDVELRCDPISGHTALYWYRQSLGQGLEFLIYFQGNSAPDKSGLPSDRFSAERTGGSVSTLTIQRTQQEDSAVYLCASSLRTGYDEQYFGPGTRLTVT.

The sample holds many counts of this clonotype. The chain couples TRBV7-2 to TRBJ2-5; TRBD2 is a possible D gene (6 bases). Germline assignment: CDR1 SGHTA and CDR2 FQGNSA. V shed 3 bases and J shed 13 bases, with 12 bases lying between them. CDR3 length equals 11 residues. This CDR3 reads CASSFGGVGYF. Here the CDR3 DNA reads TGTGCCAGCAGCTTCGGCGGGGTAGGGTACTTC.

V usage is TRBV12-3 or TRBV12-4 and J usage is TRBJ1-1, with D maybe TRBD1 (5 bases). Trimming left V 7 bases short and J 7 bases short, with 13 bases between. This CDR3 has 12 residues. The CDR3 nucleotides read TGTGCCAGCATCCTCCAGGGTTGTGAAGCTTTCTTT. Translation gives CASILQGCEAFF.

This sequence joins TRBV28 and TRBJ2-7, with D perhaps TRBD1 (5 bases). The CDR3 totals 15 residues. V dropped 7 bases and J dropped 2 bases, with 18 bases sitting between them. The germline gives CDR1 MDHEN, CDR2 SYDVKM. CDR3 residues: CASTALGPPAYEQYF. The CDR3 DNA is TGTGCCAGCACCGCCCTGGGGCCGCCCGCCTACGAGCAGTACTTC.

The chain is built from TRBV20-1 and TRBJ1-6; 8 positions agree with TRBD1. Germline-derived CDR1 and CDR2 are DFQATT and SNEGSKA (reference sequence). Germline trimming cut 6 bases from V and 8 bases from J; bases unmatched to any gene: 15. This CDR3 contains 16 residues. CDR3 sequence reads: CSARSATTGVYSPLHF. In DNA form, the CDR3 reads TGCAGTGCCAGATCTGCCACGACAGGGGTATATTCACCCCTCCACTTT.

There are many counts of this clonotype. The V gene is TRBV9, the J gene TRBJ1-4, with TRBD1 as a possible D gene (5 bases). The CDR3 is made up of 15 amino acids. V was pared by 3 bases and J by 3 bases, with 12 bases between. The V gene's germline CDR1 is SGDLS and CDR2 YYNGEE. Written as DNA, the CDR3 is TGTGCCAGCAGCGGGGAGGGGCAGGCTAATGAAAAACTGTTTTTT. Translating gives CASSGEGQANEKLFF. The whole variable domain, remainder taken from reference TRBV9 and TRBJ1-4, is DSGVTQTPKHLITATGQRVTLRCSPRSGDLSVYWYQQSLDQGLQFLIQYYNGEERAKGNILERFSAQQFPDLHSELNLSSLELGDSALYFCASSGEGQANEKLFFGSGTQLSVL.

This clonotype was found many times. The chain's CDR3 is CASSPTGRSYEQYF. In DNA, the CDR3 is TGTGCCAGCAGCCCGACAGGGCGTAGCTACGAGCAGTACTTC. The V call is TRBV6-2 or TRBV6-3, the J call TRBJ2-7; 7 bases are a match to TRBD1. With V trimmed by 6 bases and J by 3 bases, 8 bases remained unmatched. This CDR3 contains 14 residues. Germline lookup yields CDR1 MNHEY and CDR2 SVGEGT.

There are many counts of this clonotype. The chain has TRBV4-1 and TRBJ1-5; D ambiguous. Looked up from germline, CDR1 is MGHRA and CDR2 is YSYEKL. The CDR3 runs 16 residues. The germline V and J ends were trimmed by 1 base and 5 bases, with 15 bases remaining between them. The CDR3 loop reads CASSQGPGRLHQPQHF. The CDR3 nucleotides read TGCGCCAGCAGCCAAGGACCCGGGAGACTTCATCAGCCCCAGCATTTT.

This clonotype was observed many times. The genes are TRBV7-9 and TRBJ1-5, with D perhaps TRBD1 (6 bases). Trimming removed 1 base from V and 0 bases from J, with 10 bases in between. The germline CDR1 and CDR2 sequences are SEHNR and FQNEAQ (reference sequence). The CDR3 extends over 16 amino acids. CDR3 sequence (DNA): TGTGCCAGCAGCTTAGAGACAGGTCCTAGCAATCAGCCCCAGCATTTT. Translated, it gives CASSLETGPSNQPQHF.

This clonotype was observed many times. The chain recombines TRBV6-5 with TRBJ1-1; D unclear. Germline assignment: CDR1 MNHEY and CDR2 SVGAGI. This CDR3 is 11 amino acids long. Trimming shortened V by 7 bases and J by 6 bases, and 9 bases separated the two germline ends. The CDR3 bases are TGTGCCAGCACCCTGGGTGCTGAAGCTTTCTTT. Protein: CASTLGAEAFF.

This clonotype was detected only a few times. V is TRBV27 and J is TRBJ2-1, with 11 positions matching TRBD2. This CDR3 region has 18 residues. Germline V lookup: CDR1 MNHEY, CDR2 SMNVEV (reference sequence). The junction had 16 bases not matched to a gene; V was cut back by 2 bases and J by 10 bases. The CDR3 protein is CASSLPLITSGRTLEQFF. CDR3 coding DNA: TGTGCCAGCAGTTTACCCCTCATTACTAGCGGGAGAACCTTGGAGCAGTTCTTC.

This clonotype was counted at least ten times. The genes are TRBV24-1 and TRBJ2-2; D is possibly TRBD1 (6 bases). CDR1 is KGHDR and CDR2 is SFDVKD in the germline V gene. The CDR3 runs to 16 residues. Deletions cut 5 bases from V and 0 bases from J, with 12 bases between. CDR3: CATSARDTANTGELFF. CDR3 DNA sequence: TGTGCCACCAGTGCCAGGGACACCGCGAACACCGGGGAGCTGTTTTTT.

The chain has TRBV18 and TRBJ1-2, with D perhaps matching TRBD1 (6 bases). V was pared by 3 bases and J by 6 bases, with 17 bases between. Germline-derived CDR1 and CDR2 are KGHSH and LQKENI. There are 15 residues in the CDR3. The CDR3 DNA follows: TGTGCCAGCTCACCCTCACTGGCAGGGGAGGATGGCTACACCTTC. Translation gives CASSPSLAGEDGYTF.

V usage is TRBV10-3 and J usage is TRBJ2-5; 9 bases match TRBD2. V was pared by 6 bases and J by 5 bases, with 7 bases of the junction left unmatched. The germline V gene has CDR1 ENHRY and CDR2 SYGVKD. The CDR3 consists of 14 residues. CDR3 region: CAISDSGSRETQYF. In DNA, the CDR3 is TGTGCCATCAGCGATAGCGGGAGCCGGGAGACCCAGTACTTC.

The rearrangement joins TRBV4-1 to TRBJ2-3; D unclear. The CDR3 runs 14 residues. Per the germline V gene, CDR1 is MGHRA and CDR2 is YSYEKL. The V gene lost 3 bases and the J gene lost 4 bases, with 11 bases spanning the gap. CDR3 sequence reads: CASSHLLGSDTQYF. CDR3 DNA: TGCGCCAGCAGCCACTTACTGGGCTCAGATACGCAGTATTTT.

Comment on this clonotype: This could be a read error, since a much larger clone is one nucleotide away. The CDR3 reads CSLVLRGELETQYF. The CDR3 DNA reads TGCAGCCTCGTTCTGAGGGGGGAGTTGGAGACCCAGTACTTC. This sequence joins TRBV29-1 and TRBJ2-5; D may be TRBD1 or TRBD2 (6 bases each). V dropped 8 bases and J dropped 5 bases, with 21 bases sitting between them. The germline gives CDR1 SQVTM, CDR2 ANQGSEA. This CDR3 region has 14 residues.

This clonotype was counted at least ten times. The rearrangement uses TRBV6-1 and TRBJ1-5, with 9 bases aligning to TRBD1. The CDR3 is 15 residues long. CDR1 MNHNS and CDR2 SASEGT come from the germline V gene. V trimming: 5 bases; J trimming: 2 bases; junction bases outside the gene matches: 4. The CDR3 spells CASSYRGLGNQPQHF. CDR3 sequence (DNA): TGTGCCAGCAGTTACAGGGGGCTCGGCAATCAGCCCCAGCATTTT.

This clonotype was seen at least ten times. The chain joins TRBV7-9 to TRBJ2-3, with TRBD2 matching over 7 bases. Per the germline V gene, CDR1 is SEHNR and CDR2 is FQNEAQ (reference sequence). J gave up 4 bases and V 7 bases, and 14 bases lay outside the gene matches. The CDR3 extends over 16 amino acids. The CDR3 sequence is CASKRITGGGSDTQYF. CDR3 DNA: TGTGCCAGCAAGCGTATAACGGGAGGAGGGTCAGATACGCAGTATTTT.

J is TRBJ1-2 and V is TRBV28, with D perhaps TRBD1 (6 bases). This CDR3 has 12 amino acids. The V gene lost 7 bases and the J gene lost 10 bases, with 16 bases spanning the gap. Germline CDR1 and CDR2: MDHEN and SYDVKM. In DNA, the CDR3 is TGTGCCAGCACACCAGCAGGGGCGGCCTACACCTTC. Translation gives CASTPAGAAYTF.

This clonotype was seen repeatedly, ten times or more. The rearrangement links TRBV4-2 to TRBJ2-3; tentative D call: TRBD2 (5 bases). The germline V gene has CDR1 LGHNA and CDR2 YNFKEQ. CDR3 length equals 16 residues. Trimming took off 1 base at V and 0 bases at J, with 11 bases between the two ends. The DNA for the CDR3 is TGTGCCAGCAGCCAAGGGACTTTACGAAGCACAGATACGCAGTATTTT. Translation: CASSQGTLRSTDTQYF.

Many counts were recorded for this clonotype. V usage is TRBV28 and J usage is TRBJ2-4, with 8 bases matching TRBD1. In germline, CDR1 is MDHEN, CDR2 SYDVKM. Germline trimming cut 3 bases from V and 9 bases from J; bases unmatched to any gene: 7. CDR3 length equals 14 residues. The CDR3 loop reads CASSFGGQGGIQYF. In DNA form, the CDR3 reads TGTGCCAGCAGTTTTGGCGGACAGGGTGGCATTCAGTACTTC.

This chain uses TRBV24-1 with TRBJ2-3; D unclear. This CDR3 comprises 16 residues. Germline V gene sequence: CDR1 KGHDR, CDR2 SFDVKD. V lost 2 bases to trimming and J lost 4 bases, with 15 bases between them. The CDR3 DNA reads TGTGCCACCAGTGATTCGCGAGAGGCCCGCGCAGATACGCAGTATTTT. It translates to CATSDSREARADTQYF.

The genes are TRBV28 and TRBJ1-1, with 9 bases fitting TRBD1. The V and J ends lost 8 bases and 4 bases, in that order; junction bases with no gene match: 5. The CDR3 has 13 residues. CDR1 and CDR2 (germline): MDHEN, SYDVKM. The chain's CDR3 is CASSRDRVTEAFF. For the CDR3, the DNA is TGTGCCAGCTCGAGGGACAGGGTCACTGAAGCTTTCTTT.

There are many counts of this clonotype. The V and J genes are TRBV4-3 and TRBJ2-7, with D hard to call. CDR1 and CDR2 (germline): LGHNA, YSLEER. The CDR3 loop spans 15 amino acids. Trimming shortened V by 2 bases and J by 0 bases, and 11 bases separated the two germline ends. The CDR3 nucleotides read TGCGCCAGCAGCCAAACAGTTGCTAGCTCCTACGAGCAGTACTTC. Translated, it gives CASSQTVASSYEQYF.

This clonotype was counted ten times or more. The rearrangement links TRBV5-1 to TRBJ2-3, with D perhaps given as TRBD1 or TRBD2 (6 bases each). The germline CDR1 and CDR2 sequences are SGHRS and YFSETQ. This CDR3 is built from 15 residues. Trimming pared 6 bases from V and 0 bases from J, leaving 14 bases between. CDR3 amino acids: CASIPGEASTDTQYF. CDR3 coding DNA: TGCGCCAGCATCCCAGGGGAGGCTAGCACAGATACGCAGTATTTT.

This clonotype was counted ten times or more. The gene calls are TRBV7-8 and TRBJ2-6, with a tentative D call TRBD1 (6 bases). The CDR3 runs 17 residues. Trimming removed 5 bases at V and 4 bases at J, with 18 bases between. Per germline, CDR1 SGHVS and CDR2 FQNEAQ. The CDR3 spells CASSQITGTLGANVLTF. DNA of the CDR3: TGTGCCAGCAGCCAAATTACAGGGACGTTAGGGGCCAACGTCCTGACTTTC. Supplemented by reference TRBV7-8 and TRBJ2-6, the full variable domain reads GAGVSQSPRYKVAKRGQDVALRCDPISGHVSLFWYQQALGQGPEFLTYFQNEAQLDKSGLPSDRFFAERPEGSVSTLKIQRTQQEDSAVYLCASSQITGTLGANVLTFGAGSRLTVL.

This clonotype was counted ten times or more. The rearrangement uses TRBV10-2 and TRBJ1-3; D remains ambiguous. Trimming took 11 bases from V and 8 from J, leaving 19 bases between them. Germline values: CDR1 WSHSY, CDR2 SAAADI. The CDR3 totals 13 residues. CDR3 residues: CASRPGSGDTIYF. Here the CDR3 DNA reads TGCGCCTCCAGGCCGGGGAGTGGGGACACCATATATTTT.